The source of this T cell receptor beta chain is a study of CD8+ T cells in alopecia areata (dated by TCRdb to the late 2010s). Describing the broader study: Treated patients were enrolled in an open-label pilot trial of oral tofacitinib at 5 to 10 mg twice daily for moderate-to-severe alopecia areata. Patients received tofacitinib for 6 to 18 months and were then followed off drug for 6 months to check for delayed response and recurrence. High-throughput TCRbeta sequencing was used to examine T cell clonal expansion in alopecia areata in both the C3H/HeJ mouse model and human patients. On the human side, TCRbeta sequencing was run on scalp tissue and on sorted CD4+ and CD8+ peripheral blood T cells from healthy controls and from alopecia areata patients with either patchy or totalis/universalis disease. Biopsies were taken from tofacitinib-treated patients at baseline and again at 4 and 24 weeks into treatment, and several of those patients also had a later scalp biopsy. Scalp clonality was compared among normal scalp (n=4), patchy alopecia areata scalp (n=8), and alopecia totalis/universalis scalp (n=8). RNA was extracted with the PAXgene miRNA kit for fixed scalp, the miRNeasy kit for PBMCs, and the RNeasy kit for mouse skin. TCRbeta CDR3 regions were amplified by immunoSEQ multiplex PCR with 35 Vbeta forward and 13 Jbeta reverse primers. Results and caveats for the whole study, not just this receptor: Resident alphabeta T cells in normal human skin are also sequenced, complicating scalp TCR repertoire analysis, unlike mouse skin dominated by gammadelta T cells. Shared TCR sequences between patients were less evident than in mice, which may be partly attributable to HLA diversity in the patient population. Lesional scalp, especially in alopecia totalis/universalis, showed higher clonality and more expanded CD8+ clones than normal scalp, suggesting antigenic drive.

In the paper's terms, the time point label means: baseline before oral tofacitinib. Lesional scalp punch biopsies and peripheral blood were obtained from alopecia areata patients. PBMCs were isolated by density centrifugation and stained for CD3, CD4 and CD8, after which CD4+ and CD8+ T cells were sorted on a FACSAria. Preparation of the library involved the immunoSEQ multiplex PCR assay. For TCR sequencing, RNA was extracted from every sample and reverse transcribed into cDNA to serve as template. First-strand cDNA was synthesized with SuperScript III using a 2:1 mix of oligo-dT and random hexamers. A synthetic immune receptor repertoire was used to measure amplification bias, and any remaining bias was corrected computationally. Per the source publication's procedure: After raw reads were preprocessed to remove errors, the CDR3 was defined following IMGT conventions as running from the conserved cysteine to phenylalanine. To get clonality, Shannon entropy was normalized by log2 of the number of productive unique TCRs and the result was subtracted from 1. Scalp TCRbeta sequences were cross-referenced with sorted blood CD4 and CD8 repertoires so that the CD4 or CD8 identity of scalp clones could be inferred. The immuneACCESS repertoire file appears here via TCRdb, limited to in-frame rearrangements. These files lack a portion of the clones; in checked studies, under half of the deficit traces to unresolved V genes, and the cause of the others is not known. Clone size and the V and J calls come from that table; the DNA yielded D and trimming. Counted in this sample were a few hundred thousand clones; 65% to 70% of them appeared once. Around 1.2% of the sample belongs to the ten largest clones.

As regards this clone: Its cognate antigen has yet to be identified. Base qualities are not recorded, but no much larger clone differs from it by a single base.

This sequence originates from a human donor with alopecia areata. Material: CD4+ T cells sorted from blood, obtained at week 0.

The DNA sequence reads TGTGCCTGGAGTGAGGGACAGGGGGTCACAGATACGCAGTATTTT. This codes for CAWSEGQGVTDTQYF. The receptor chain draws on TRBV30 and TRBJ2-3; 11 nucleotides in the junction match TRBD1. After removal of 1 base from V and 2 bases from J, the junction retains 2 bases not matched to a gene. CDR1 and CDR2, per the germline V gene (reference sequence), are GTSNPN and SVGIG. The CDR3 contains 15 residues, cysteine and phenylalanine counted. Only the CDR3 portion is preserved as DNA: 45 bases, with reading frame beginning at the first base.